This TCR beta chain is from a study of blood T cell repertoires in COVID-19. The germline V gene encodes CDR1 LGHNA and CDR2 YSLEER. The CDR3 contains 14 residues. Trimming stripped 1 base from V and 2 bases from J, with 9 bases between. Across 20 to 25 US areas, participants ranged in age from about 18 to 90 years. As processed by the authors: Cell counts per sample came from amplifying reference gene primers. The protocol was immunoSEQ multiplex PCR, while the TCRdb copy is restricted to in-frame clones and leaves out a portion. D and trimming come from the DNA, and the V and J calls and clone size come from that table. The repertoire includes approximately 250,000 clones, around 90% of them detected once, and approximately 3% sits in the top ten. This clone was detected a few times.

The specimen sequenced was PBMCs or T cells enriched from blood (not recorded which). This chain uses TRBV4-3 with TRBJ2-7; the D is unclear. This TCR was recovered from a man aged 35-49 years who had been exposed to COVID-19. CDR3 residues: CASSQVYGAYEQYF. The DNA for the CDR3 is TGCGCCAGCAGCCAAGTGTACGGTGCCTACGAGCAGTACTTC.